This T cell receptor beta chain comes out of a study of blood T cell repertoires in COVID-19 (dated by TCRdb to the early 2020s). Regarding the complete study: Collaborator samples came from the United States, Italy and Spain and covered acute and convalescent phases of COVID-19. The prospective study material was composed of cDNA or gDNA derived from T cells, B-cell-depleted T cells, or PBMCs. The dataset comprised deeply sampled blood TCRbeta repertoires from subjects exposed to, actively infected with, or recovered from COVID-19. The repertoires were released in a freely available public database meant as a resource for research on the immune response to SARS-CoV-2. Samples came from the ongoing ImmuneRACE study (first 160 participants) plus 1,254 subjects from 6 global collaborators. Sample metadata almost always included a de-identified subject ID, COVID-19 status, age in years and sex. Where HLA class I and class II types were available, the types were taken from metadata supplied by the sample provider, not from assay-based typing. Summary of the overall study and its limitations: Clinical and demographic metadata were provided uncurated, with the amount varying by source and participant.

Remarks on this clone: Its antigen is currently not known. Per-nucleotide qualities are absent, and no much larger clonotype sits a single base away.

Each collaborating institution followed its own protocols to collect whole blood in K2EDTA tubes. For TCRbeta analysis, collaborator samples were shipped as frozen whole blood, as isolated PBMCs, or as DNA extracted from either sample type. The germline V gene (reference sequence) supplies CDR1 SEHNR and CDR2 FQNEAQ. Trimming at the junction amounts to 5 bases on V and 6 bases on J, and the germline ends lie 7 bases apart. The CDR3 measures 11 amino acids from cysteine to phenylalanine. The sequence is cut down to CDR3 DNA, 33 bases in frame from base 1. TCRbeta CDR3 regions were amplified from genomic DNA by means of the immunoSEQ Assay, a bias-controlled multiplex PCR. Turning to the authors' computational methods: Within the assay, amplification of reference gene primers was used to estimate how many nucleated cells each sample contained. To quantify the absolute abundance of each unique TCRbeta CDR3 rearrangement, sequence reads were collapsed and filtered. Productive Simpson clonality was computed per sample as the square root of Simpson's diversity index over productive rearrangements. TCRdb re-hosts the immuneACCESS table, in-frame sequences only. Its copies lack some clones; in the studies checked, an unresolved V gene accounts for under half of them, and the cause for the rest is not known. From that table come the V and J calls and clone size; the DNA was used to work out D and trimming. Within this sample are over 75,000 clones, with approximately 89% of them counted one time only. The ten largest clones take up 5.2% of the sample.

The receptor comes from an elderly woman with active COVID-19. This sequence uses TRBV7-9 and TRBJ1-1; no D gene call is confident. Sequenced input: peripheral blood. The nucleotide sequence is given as TGTGCCAGCAGCCTGAGGGCTGAAGCTTTCTTT. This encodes CASSLRAEAFF.